This TCR beta chain was found in a study of naive and memory T cell subsets. Four PCR rounds used nested alpha and beta constant region primers plus the SP2 primer. TCRdb recomputed calls from the UMI-ligation and nested PCR reads with MiXCR, one row per CDR3 protein. The sample contains around 25,000 distinct CDR3 sequences, about 6.4% of which appear only once. Treatment specified: skin biopsy from PPD injection site in Mantoux-positive individual. A UMI-containing oligonucleotide was joined by 3' ligation to the TCR cDNA template. This clonotype was recorded at least ten times. The CDR3 contains 15 residues. V was pared by 4 bases and J by 7 bases, with 11 bases of the junction left unmatched.

The rearrangement uses TRBV12-3 or TRBV12-4 and TRBJ1-2; TRBD1 aligns across 8 bases. The material was skin, obtained from a tuberculin skin test site. The receptor comes from an adult in good health. The CDR3 coding sequence is TGTGCCAGCAGTTCCCCGGGACAGGTACTCCGTGGCTACACCTTC. Residues: CASSSPGQVLRGYTF.